This TCR beta chain was identified during a study of graft-versus-host responses after intestinal transplantation. Study background: All recipients were transplanted with multivisceral, liver-intestinal, or isolated intestinal grafts. Anti-thymocyte globulin induction, then tacrolimus and steroids for two to four years, went to all recipients. Whole-study findings and limits: The authors found GvH clones in recipient marrow, some appearing first in ileum or blood.

In regard to this clone: Its antigen is not known.

Sequencing used immunoSEQ multiplex PCR; TCRdb keeps in-frame clones, though not all of them. The sample lists about 100,000 clones, approximately 84% occurring once. V shed 6 bases and J shed 3 bases, with 12 bases lying between them. Germline V CDR1 and CDR2: SGHVS, FQNEAQ. CDR3 size: 14 residues. The material was unstimulated CD4+ T cells sorted from spleen or lymph node cells, obtained before transplant. The chain has TRBV7-8 and TRBJ1-3, with D unclear. The TCR sequence derives from a human donor who was the organ donor for an intestinal transplant. The CDR3 spells CASRVGGIGNTIYF. The CDR3 nucleotides are TGTGCCAGCAGGGTAGGAGGCATTGGAAACACCATATATTTT.